The 18 T cell receptor beta chains below come from one sample, sequenced in a study of blood T cell repertoires in COVID-19. Profiled with immunoSEQ multiplex PCR; TCRdb holds only in-frame clones, not every one. The sample lists hundreds of thousands of clones, less than 90% occurring once. Sequenced: PBMCs or T cells enriched from blood (not recorded which). The receptors originated from an older woman who had recovered from COVID-19.

This clone was seen once. This chain uses TRBV2 with TRBJ2-5; 8 bases align to TRBD1. The CDR3 runs 14 residues. After removal of 10 bases from V and 5 bases from J, the junction contained 12 bases not matched to a gene. Germline CDR1 SNHLY, CDR2 FYNNEI. Here the CDR3 reads CATYGQGEVETQYF. DNA of the CDR3: TGTGCCACCTACGGACAGGGTGAAGTCGAGACCCAGTACTTC.

The rearrangement links TRBV29-1 to TRBJ2-2, with a weak D call TRBD1 (5 bases). The CDR3 covers 14 residues. The V gene lost 4 bases and the J gene lost 0 bases, with 9 bases spanning the gap. From germline, CDR1 is SQVTM and CDR2 ANQGSEA. The CDR3 DNA reads as TGCAGCGTTGGACAGCCTTCGAACACCGGGGAGCTGTTTTTT. Translating gives CSVGQPSNTGELFF.

The rearrangement joins TRBV9 to TRBJ1-2, with TRBD1 matching 9 bases. V lost 3 bases, J lost 4 bases, and 7 bases stayed unmatched. The germline V gene has CDR1 SGDLS and CDR2 YYNGEE. CDR3 length equals 15 residues. The CDR3 DNA reads as TGTGCCAGCAGCGGCTCCGGGACAGGGCTCTATGGCTACACCTTC. Its protein is CASSGSGTGLYGYTF.

The rearrangement links TRBV5-4 to TRBJ2-1; D perhaps matches TRBD2 (7 bases). Germline V lookup: CDR1 SGHNT, CDR2 YYREEE (reference sequence). This CDR3 comprises 15 residues. V shed 3 bases and J shed 7 bases, with 17 bases lying between them. The CDR3 coding sequence is TGTGCCAGCAGCTCTCTAGCGGTCCAGGGGAATGAGCAGTTCTTC. Amino acid sequence: CASSSLAVQGNEQFF.

This chain links TRBV10-3 with TRBJ2-1; 8 positions match TRBD2. This CDR3 has 16 residues. CDR1 ENHRY and CDR2 SYGVKD come from the germline V gene. Trimming took 0 bases from V and 3 from J; bases not matched to a gene: 4. In nucleotides, the CDR3 is TGTGCCATCAGTGAGTCGACGGGGGGGCACTACAATGAGCAGTTCTTC. The encoded protein is CAISESTGGHYNEQFF.

The J gene is TRBJ1-1, the V gene TRBV5-1; D is undetermined. Germline assignment: CDR1 SGHRS and CDR2 YFSETQ. The CDR3 has 14 residues. The V end lost 1 base, the J end lost 0 bases, and 7 bases lay between the germline ends. For the CDR3, the DNA is TGCGCCAGCAGCTTGTTCGGGGTGAACACTGAAGCTTTCTTT. Its translation is CASSLFGVNTEAFF. Combining the CDR3 with reference TRBV5-1 and TRBJ1-1 gives the whole variable domain KAGVTQTPRYLIKTRGQQVTLSCSPISGHRSVSWYQQTPGQGLQFLFEYFSETQRNKGNFPGRFSGRQFSNSRSEMNVSTLELGDSALYLCASSLFGVNTEAFFGQGTRLTVV.

J is TRBJ2-2 and V is TRBV4-2; D remains ambiguous. Trimming left V 0 bases short and J 7 bases short, with 15 bases between. The CDR3 is 16 amino acids. Germline V CDR1 and CDR2: LGHNA, YNFKEQ. CDR3 loop: CASSQDKSPRSGELFF. For the CDR3, the DNA is TGTGCCAGCAGCCAAGATAAAAGCCCCCGTAGCGGGGAGCTGTTTTTT.

This clone was counted once. This chain links TRBV4-1 with TRBJ2-3; no clear D gene. CDR1 is MGHRA and CDR2 is YSYEKL in the germline V gene. The V and J ends lost 0 bases and 2 bases respectively, with 9 bases between them. The CDR3 is 15 residues long. The CDR3 region has the DNA TGCGCCAGCAGCCAAGATGGGCTCAACACAGATACGCAGTATTTT. This translates into CASSQDGLNTDTQYF.

The chain carries TRBV4-1 and TRBJ1-2; 8 bases are shared with TRBD1. Germline values: CDR1 MGHRA, CDR2 YSYEKL. This CDR3 has 17 amino acids. Trimming removed 0 bases from V and 5 bases from J; junction bases left unmatched: 11. In nucleotides, the CDR3 is TGCGCCAGCAGCCAAGAATGGCAGGGGGCTTTGGGGTATGGCTACACCTTC. Translating gives CASSQEWQGALGYGYTF.

The chain couples TRBV24-1 to TRBJ2-3, with 14 bases lining up with TRBD2. Germline V lookup: CDR1 KGHDR, CDR2 SFDVKD. The CDR3 contains 17 residues. The V segment lost 4 bases and the J segment 5 bases; nucleotides outside the gene matches: 7. CDR3: CATSDRTSGGPGDTQYF. CDR3 nucleotides: TGTGCCACCAGTGACCGGACTAGCGGGGGGCCGGGAGATACGCAGTATTTT.

The sample holds one count of this clone. V is TRBV5-1 and J is TRBJ1-3, with D possibly matching TRBD1 (5 bases). Germline CDR1 is SGHRS and CDR2 is YFSETQ. CDR3 length: 17 residues. Trimming stripped 0 bases from V and 0 bases from J, with 13 bases between. Here the CDR3 DNA reads TGCGCCAGCAGCTTGGGGGGCAGAATGTCCTCTGGAAACACCATATATTTT. It yields the protein CASSLGGRMSSGNTIYF.

The chain combines TRBV5-1 with TRBJ2-3; 8 bases are shared with TRBD2. The CDR3 totals 17 residues. Germline V gene lookup returns CDR1 SGHRS and CDR2 YFSETQ. V lost 0 bases, J lost 2 bases, and 8 bases stayed unmatched. CDR3: CASSLAARGAFTDTQYF. The CDR3 nucleotides read TGCGCCAGCAGCTTGGCTGCGCGGGGGGCCTTCACAGATACGCAGTATTTT. The whole variable domain, filled in from reference TRBV5-1 and TRBJ2-3, reads KAGVTQTPRYLIKTRGQQVTLSCSPISGHRSVSWYQQTPGQGLQFLFEYFSETQRNKGNFPGRFSGRQFSNSRSEMNVSTLELGDSALYLCASSLAARGAFTDTQYFGPGTRLTVL.

Many counts were recorded for this clone. V and J are TRBV3-1 (or the pseudogene TRBV3-2) and TRBJ2-5; D is ambiguous. V dropped 6 bases and J dropped 1 base, with 15 bases sitting between them. The CDR3 totals 15 residues. Germline CDR1 and CDR2: LGHDT and YNNKEL (reference sequence). The DNA of the CDR3 is TGTGCCAGCAGTCAGAATTTGGGCGCCCAAGAGACCCAGTACTTC. It is translated as CASSQNLGAQETQYF.

This clone was recorded only once. J is TRBJ1-1 and V is TRBV5-5; D is unresolved. CDR1 and CDR2 from the germline V gene are SGHKS and YYEKEE (reference sequence). The V and J ends lost 2 bases and 1 base respectively, with 9 bases between them. This CDR3 spans 14 amino acids. For the CDR3, the DNA is TGTGCCAGCAGCTTCGGAGGGTCGAACACTGAAGCTTTCTTT. Amino acids: CASSFGGSNTEAFF.

This chain joins TRBV28 and TRBJ1-2, with D uncertain. CDR3 length: 13 amino acids. The germline gives CDR1 MDHEN, CDR2 SYDVKM. V was clipped by 0 bases and J by 3 bases, with 5 bases between them. CDR3 sequence: CASSLWRDYGYTF. CDR3 sequence (DNA): TGTGCCAGCAGTTTATGGAGAGACTATGGCTACACCTTC.

This clone occurred once. The chain couples TRBV27 to TRBJ1-1; D is unresolved. Trimming left V 6 bases short and J 4 bases short, with 12 bases between. Germline CDR1 and CDR2: MNHEY and SMNVEV (reference sequence). The CDR3 is 13 amino acids. CDR3: CASRLGRVTEAFF. CDR3 sequence (DNA): TGTGCCAGCAGGTTGGGGAGGGTCACTGAAGCTTTCTTT.

The genes are TRBV5-1 and TRBJ1-4, with D possibly being TRBD1 (6 bases). Trimming left V 4 bases short and J 5 bases short, with 18 bases between. This CDR3 comprises 16 residues. The germline V gene encodes CDR1 SGHRS and CDR2 YFSETQ. The CDR3 bases are TGCGCCAGCAGCATCAGTCCGGGACAAGGGAATGAAAAACTGTTTTTT. Encoded protein: CASSISPGQGNEKLFF.

This sequence joins TRBV18 and TRBJ2-5; 11 nucleotides align to TRBD1. Germline V lookup: CDR1 KGHSH, CDR2 LQKENI. Trimming took 6 bases from V and 5 from J; bases not matched to a gene: 20. The CDR3 length is 19 residues. The CDR3 loop reads CASSLAGQGAAPIRETQYF. The CDR3 nucleotides are TGTGCCAGCTCCCTCGCTGGACAGGGGGCAGCGCCGATTCGGGAGACCCAGTACTTC.